The rows below give T cell receptor beta chains drawn from one sample of a study of identical twins. Using its own MiXCR run on the 5' RACE reads, TCRdb lists one record per CDR3 protein. The sample includes roughly 230,000 distinct CDR3 sequences, about 8.3% of them seen just once. These same data were also listed under a study on yellow fever vaccine responses in identical twins.

Material: CD8+ T cells sorted from blood. The receptors shown here come from a woman in her late teens or twenties in good health. The CDR3 runs from the conserved cysteine through the conserved F or W. The D gene is left open where the match is weak. Expanded clones get a size class; other rows say once, few or many, or leave the size out.

>-|14|few|TRBV27|TRBJ2-1
TGTGCCACCCAGGTGGGGACTAGAAGGGGGCAGCAGTTCTTC
CATQVGTRRGQQFF
>-|14|few|TRBV20-1|TRBJ1-5
TGCAGTGCCCAAAAGGGATTCGGCAATCAGCCCCAGCATTTT
CSAQKGFGNQPQHF
>TRBD2|14|few|TRBV6-4|TRBJ2-3
TGTGCCAGCAGCAGCGGGGATGGTACAGATACGCAGTATTTT
CASSSGDGTDTQYF
>-|14|few|TRBV5-1|TRBJ1-2
TGCGCCAGCAGCTTGTATTACGGTACTGGGGGCTACACCTTC
CASSLYYGTGGYTF
>TRBD2|18|-|TRBV4-3|TRBJ2-3
TGCGCCAGCAGCCAAGATCGCCTAGCGGGTATTGAGACAGATACGCAGTATTTT
CASSQDRLAGIETDTQYF
>TRBD2|19|many|TRBV29-1|TRBJ2-1
TGCAGCGTCCGGGGACGTACGGGACTAGCGGGGGCCACGTCGAATGAGCAGTTCTTC
CSVRGRTGLAGATSNEQFF
>-|15|-|TRBV6-2/TRBV6-3|TRBJ2-7
TGTGCCAGCAGTTTCCAAAGGGCCGCCTATCTCGAGCAGTACTTC
CASSFQRAAYLEQYF
>TRBD2|13|few|TRBV7-8|TRBJ2-7
TGTGCCAGCAGTTTTGCGGGAGCGATCGAGCAGTACTTC
CASSFAGAIEQYF
>-|15|few|TRBV10-3|TRBJ2-7
TGTGCCATCAGTGATGAGGAGGTACCCTCCTACGAGCAGTACTTC
CAISDEEVPSYEQYF
>-|15|-|TRBV5-1|TRBJ2-1
TGCGCCAGCAGCTTGGTGAGGGAAGGATTCGGTGAGCAGTTCTTC
CASSLVREGFGEQFF
>-|15|few|TRBV4-1|TRBJ2-7
TGCGCCAGCAGCCAAGTTCTCTCCTACTCCTACGAGCAGTACTTC
CASSQVLSYSYEQYF
>TRBD2|19|few|TRBV5-1|TRBJ2-3
TGCGCCAGCAGCTTGGCGCTAGCGGGGGGGCTCGCTAGCACAGATACGCAGTATTTT
CASSLALAGGLASTDTQYF
>TRBD1|14|many|TRBV29-1|TRBJ2-7
TGCAGCGTTGAGTTACCGGGACAGGAGTACGAGCAGTACTTC
CSVELPGQEYEQYF
>TRBD2|14|-|TRBV3-1|TRBJ2-1
TGTGCCAGCAGCCTAACCCTGCTTAGCGGGGAACGATTCTTC
CASSLTLLSGERFF
>-|18|few|TRBV11-1|TRBJ2-6
TGTGCCAGCAGCCCCAAAGTCGGGCAGGGGACCGGGGCCAACGTCCTGACTTTC
CASSPKVGQGTGANVLTF
>-|16|-|TRBV27|TRBJ2-3
TGTGCCAGCAGTGGATTAGTTAAAACTAGCACAGATACGCAGTATTTT
CASSGLVKTSTDTQYF
>-|12|many|TRBV7-9|TRBJ2-3
TGTGCCAGCAGCGATATCACAGATACGCAGTATTTT
CASSDITDTQYF
>-|14|-|TRBV15|TRBJ2-1
TGTGCCACCAGCAGCGTACGGTGGGGGGATGAGCAGTTCTTC
CATSSVRWGDEQFF
>TRBD1|14|many|TRBV5-1|TRBJ2-7
TGCGCCAGCAGCGCAGGGACAGGGGGTTACGAGCAGTACTTC
CASSAGTGGYEQYF
>-|16|-|TRBV7-2|TRBJ2-7
TGTGCCAGCAGCTTAGACCGCGGGGGCCCCGACTTGGAGCAGTACTTC
CASSLDRGGPDLEQYF
>TRBD1|15|few|TRBV27|TRBJ1-1
TGTGCCAGCAGTTGGGACAGGGGGGTTCTTCCTGAAGCTTTCTTT
CASSWDRGVLPEAFF
>TRBD1|15|-|TRBV7-8|TRBJ2-2
TGTGCCAGCAGTCCCGGGACAGGGGGCTCCGGGGAGCTGTTTTTT
CASSPGTGGSGELFF
>-|14|-|TRBV6-1|TRBJ2-6
TGTGCCAGCAGACAGGGTTCTGGGGCCAACGTCCTGACTTTC
CASRQGSGANVLTF
>TRBD1|15|-|TRBV3-1|TRBJ2-1
TGTGCCAGCAGCACCCCGGACAGGGCACACAATGAGCAGTTCTTC
CASSTPDRAHNEQFF
>-|16|-|TRBV4-3|TRBJ2-5
TGCGCCAGCAGCCAAGATGTGAACAGGGTTTTGGAGACCCAGTACTTC
CASSQDVNRVLETQYF
>-|14|many|TRBV5-6|TRBJ2-1
TGTGCCAGCAGCTTGGCCGGTAGGGTCAATGAGCAGTTCTTC
CASSLAGRVNEQFF